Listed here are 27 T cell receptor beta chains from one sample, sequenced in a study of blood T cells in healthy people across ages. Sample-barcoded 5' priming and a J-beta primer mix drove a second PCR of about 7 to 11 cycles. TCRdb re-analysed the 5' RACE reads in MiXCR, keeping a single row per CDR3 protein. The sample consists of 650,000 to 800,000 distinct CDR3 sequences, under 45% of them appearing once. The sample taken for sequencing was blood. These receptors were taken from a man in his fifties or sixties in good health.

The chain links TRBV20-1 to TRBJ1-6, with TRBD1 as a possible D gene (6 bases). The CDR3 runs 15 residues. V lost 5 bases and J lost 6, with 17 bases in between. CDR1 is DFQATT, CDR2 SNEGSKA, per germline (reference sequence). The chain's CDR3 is CSAVPPTGFNSPLHF. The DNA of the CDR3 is TGCAGTGCTGTCCCCCCGACAGGATTTAATTCACCCCTCCACTTT.

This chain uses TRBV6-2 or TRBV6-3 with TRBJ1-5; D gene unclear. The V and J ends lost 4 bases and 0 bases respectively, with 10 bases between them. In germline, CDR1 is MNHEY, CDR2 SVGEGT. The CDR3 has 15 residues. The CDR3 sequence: CASSFKEDSNQPQHF. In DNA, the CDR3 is TGTGCCAGCAGTTTTAAGGAAGATAGCAATCAGCCCCAGCATTTT.

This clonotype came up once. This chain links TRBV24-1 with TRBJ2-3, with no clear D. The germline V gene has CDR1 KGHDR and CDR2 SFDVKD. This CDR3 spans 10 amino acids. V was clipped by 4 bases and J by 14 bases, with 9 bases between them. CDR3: CATSERDWYF. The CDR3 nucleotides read TGTGCCACCAGTGAGCGTGACTGGTATTTT.

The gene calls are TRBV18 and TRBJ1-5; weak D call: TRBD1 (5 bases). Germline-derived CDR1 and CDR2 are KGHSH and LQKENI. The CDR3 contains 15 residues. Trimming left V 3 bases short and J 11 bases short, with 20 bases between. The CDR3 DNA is TGTGCCAGCTCACCGAACATCGCAGGGACGGAGACCCAGCATTTT. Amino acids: CASSPNIAGTETQHF.

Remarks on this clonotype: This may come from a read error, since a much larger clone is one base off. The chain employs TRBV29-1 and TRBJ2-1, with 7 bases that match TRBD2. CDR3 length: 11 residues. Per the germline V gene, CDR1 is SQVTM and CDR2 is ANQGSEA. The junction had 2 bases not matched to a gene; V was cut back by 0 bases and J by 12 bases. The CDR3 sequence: CSVEEPGGQFF. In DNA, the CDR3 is TGCAGCGTTGAAGAACCGGGAGGGCAGTTCTTC.

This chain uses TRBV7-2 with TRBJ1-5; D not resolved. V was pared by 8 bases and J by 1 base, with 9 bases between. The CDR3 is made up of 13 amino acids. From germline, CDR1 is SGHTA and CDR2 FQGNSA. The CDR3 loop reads CASVGVSNQPQHF. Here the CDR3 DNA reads TGTGCCAGCGTCGGGGTAAGCAATCAGCCCCAGCATTTT.

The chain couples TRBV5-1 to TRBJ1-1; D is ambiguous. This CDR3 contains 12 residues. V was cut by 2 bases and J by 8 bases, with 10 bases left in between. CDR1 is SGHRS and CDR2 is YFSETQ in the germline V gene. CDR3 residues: CASSFNGPEAFF. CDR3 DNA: TGCGCCAGCAGCTTTAACGGACCAGAAGCTTTCTTT. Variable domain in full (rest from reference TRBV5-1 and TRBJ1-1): KAGVTQTPRYLIKTRGQQVTLSCSPISGHRSVSWYQQTPGQGLQFLFEYFSETQRNKGNFPGRFSGRQFSNSRSEMNVSTLELGDSALYLCASSFNGPEAFFGQGTRLTVV.

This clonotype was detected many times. The chain's CDR3 is CSVERTGSGETQYF. In nucleotides, the CDR3 is TGCAGCGTTGAGAGGACAGGGTCCGGCGAGACCCAGTACTTC. The chain employs TRBV29-1 and TRBJ2-5, with 8 bases that match TRBD1. V shed 3 bases and J 5 bases; nucleotides not matched to a gene: 8. Germline V gene sequence: CDR1 SQVTM, CDR2 ANQGSEA. This CDR3 is 14 amino acids long.

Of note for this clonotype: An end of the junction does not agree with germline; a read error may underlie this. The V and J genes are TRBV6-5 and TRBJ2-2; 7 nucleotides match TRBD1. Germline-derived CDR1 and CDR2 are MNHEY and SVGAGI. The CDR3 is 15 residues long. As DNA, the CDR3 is TGTGCCAGCAGTTACGCAGGGGGATTTTCCGGGGAACTGTTTTTT. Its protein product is CASSYAGGFSGELFF.

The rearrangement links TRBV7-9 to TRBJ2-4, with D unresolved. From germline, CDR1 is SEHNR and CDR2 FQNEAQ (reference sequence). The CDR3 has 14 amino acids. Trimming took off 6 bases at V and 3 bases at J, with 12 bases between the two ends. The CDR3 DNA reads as TGTGCCAGCAGTGAAGCGTTCGTCAAAAACATTCAGTACTTC. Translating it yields CASSEAFVKNIQYF. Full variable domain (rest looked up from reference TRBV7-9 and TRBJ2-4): DTGVSQNPRHKITKRGQNVTFRCDPISEHNRLYWYRQTLGQGPEFLTYFQNEAQLEKSRLLSDRFSAERPKGSFSTLEIQRTEQGDSAMYLCASSEAFVKNIQYFGAGTRLSVL.

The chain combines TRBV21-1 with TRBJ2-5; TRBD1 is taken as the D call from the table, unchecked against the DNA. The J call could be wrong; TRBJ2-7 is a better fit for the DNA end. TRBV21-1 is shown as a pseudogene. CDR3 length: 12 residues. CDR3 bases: TGTGCCAGCAGCAGACGGGGTGGCGAGCAGTACTTC. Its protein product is CASSRRGGEQYF.

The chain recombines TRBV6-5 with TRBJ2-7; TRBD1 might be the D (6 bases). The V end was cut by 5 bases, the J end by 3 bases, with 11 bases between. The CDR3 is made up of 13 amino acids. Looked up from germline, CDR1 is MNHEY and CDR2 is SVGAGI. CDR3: CASSAQGIYEQYF. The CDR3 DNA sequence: TGTGCCAGCAGTGCCCAGGGGATCTACGAGCAGTACTTC.

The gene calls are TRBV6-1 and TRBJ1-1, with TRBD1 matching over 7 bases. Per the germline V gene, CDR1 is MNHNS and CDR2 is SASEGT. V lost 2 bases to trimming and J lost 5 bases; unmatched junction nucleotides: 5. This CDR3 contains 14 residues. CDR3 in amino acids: CASSEQGGQTEAFF. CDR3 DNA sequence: TGTGCCAGCAGTGAACAAGGGGGCCAGACTGAAGCTTTCTTT.

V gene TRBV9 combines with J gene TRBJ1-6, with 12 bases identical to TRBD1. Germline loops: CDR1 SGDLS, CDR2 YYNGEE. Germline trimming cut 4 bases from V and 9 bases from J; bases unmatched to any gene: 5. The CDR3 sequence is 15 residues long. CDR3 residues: CASSTLGQGASPLHF. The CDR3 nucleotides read TGTGCCAGCAGCACCCTGGGACAGGGGGCTTCACCCCTCCACTTT.

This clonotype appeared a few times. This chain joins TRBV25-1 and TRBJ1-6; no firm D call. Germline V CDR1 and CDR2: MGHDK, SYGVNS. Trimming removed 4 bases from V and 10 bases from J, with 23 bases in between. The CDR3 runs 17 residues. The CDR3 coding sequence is TGTGCCAGCAGTGCCCACTCCAGAACGGGCCGGAACTCACCCCTCCACTTT. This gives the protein CASSAHSRTGRNSPLHF. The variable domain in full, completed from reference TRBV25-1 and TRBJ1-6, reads EADIYQTPRYLVIGTGKKITLECSQTMGHDKMYWYQQDPGMELHLIHYSYGVNSTEKGDLSSESTVSRIRTEHFPLTLESARPSHTSQYLCASSAHSRTGRNSPLHFGNGTRLTVT.

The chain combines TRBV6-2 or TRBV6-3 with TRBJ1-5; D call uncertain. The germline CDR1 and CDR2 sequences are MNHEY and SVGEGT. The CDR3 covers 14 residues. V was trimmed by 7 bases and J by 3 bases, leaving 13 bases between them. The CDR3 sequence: CASTDELANQPQHF. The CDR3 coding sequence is TGTGCCAGCACGGATGAGCTGGCCAATCAGCCCCAGCATTTT.

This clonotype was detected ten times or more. CDR3 loop: CASSPLGSGYEQYF. CDR3 DNA: TGTGCCAGCAGCCCCTTGGGATCGGGCTACGAGCAGTACTTC. The rearrangement links TRBV5-5 to TRBJ2-7, with no clear D. The length of the CDR3 is 14 residues. Trimming shortened V by 4 bases and J by 3 bases, and 14 bases separated the two germline ends. Germline CDR1 reads SGHKS; CDR2 reads YYEKEE (reference sequence).

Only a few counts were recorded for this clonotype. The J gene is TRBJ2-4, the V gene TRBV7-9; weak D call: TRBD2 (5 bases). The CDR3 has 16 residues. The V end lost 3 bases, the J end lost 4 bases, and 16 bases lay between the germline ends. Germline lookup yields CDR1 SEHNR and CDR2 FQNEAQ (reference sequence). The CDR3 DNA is TGTGCCAGCAGCTTGTCGGTAACGGGGAGAAAAAACATTCAGTACTTC. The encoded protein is CASSLSVTGRKNIQYF.

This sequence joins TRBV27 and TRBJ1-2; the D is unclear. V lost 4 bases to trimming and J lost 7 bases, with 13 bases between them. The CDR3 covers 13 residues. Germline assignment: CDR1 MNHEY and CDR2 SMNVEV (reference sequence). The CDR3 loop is CASSSPRWGGYTF. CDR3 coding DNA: TGTGCCAGCAGTTCCCCACGGTGGGGTGGCTACACCTTC.

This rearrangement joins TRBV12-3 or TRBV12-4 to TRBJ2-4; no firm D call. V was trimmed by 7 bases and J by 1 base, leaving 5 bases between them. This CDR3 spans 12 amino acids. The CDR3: CASKKAKNIQYF. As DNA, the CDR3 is TGTGCCAGCAAAAAGGCCAAAAACATTCAGTACTTC.

CDR3 residues: CASSSIAPSESAFF. CDR3 DNA: TGTGCCAGCAGCTCCATCGCCCCCTCAGAGTCAGCTTTCTTT. J is TRBJ1-1 and V is TRBV5-5; D not resolved. This CDR3 has 14 residues. Germline values: CDR1 SGHKS, CDR2 YYEKEE (reference sequence). V was clipped by 3 bases and J by 10 bases, with 19 bases between them.

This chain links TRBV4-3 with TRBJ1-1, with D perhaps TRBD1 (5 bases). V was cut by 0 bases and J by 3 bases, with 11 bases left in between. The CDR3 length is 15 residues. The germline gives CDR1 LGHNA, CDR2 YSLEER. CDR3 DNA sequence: TGCGCCAGCAGCCAAGACGCAGGAGGGGACACTGAAGCTTTCTTT. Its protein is CASSQDAGGDTEAFF.

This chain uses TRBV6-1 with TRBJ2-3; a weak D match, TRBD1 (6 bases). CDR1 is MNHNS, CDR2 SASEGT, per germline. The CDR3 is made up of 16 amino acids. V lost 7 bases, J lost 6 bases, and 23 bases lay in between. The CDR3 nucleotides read TGTGCCAGCATACCGGCTCAGGGGACCCTTTCGGATACGCAGTATTTT. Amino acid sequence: CASIPAQGTLSDTQYF.

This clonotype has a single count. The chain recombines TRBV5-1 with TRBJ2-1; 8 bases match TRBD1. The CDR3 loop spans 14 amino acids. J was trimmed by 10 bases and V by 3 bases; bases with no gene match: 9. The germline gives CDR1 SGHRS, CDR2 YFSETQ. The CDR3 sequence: CASSSGQGAGEQFF. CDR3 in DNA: TGCGCCAGCAGCTCCGGACAGGGAGCAGGGGAGCAGTTCTTC.

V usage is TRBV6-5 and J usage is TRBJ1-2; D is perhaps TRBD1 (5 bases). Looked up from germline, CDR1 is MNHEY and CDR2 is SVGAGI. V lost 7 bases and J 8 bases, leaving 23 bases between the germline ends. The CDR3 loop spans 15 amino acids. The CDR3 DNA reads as TGTGCCAGCACTCCAGCCCGGGGCCCCACTCACGGCTACACCTTC. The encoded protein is CASTPARGPTHGYTF.

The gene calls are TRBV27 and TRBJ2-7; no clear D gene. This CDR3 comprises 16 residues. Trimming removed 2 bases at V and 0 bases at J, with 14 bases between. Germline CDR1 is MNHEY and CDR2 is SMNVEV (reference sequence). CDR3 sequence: CASSLKAGWTSYEQYF. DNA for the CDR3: TGTGCCAGCAGTTTAAAGGCAGGCTGGACCTCCTACGAGCAGTACTTC.

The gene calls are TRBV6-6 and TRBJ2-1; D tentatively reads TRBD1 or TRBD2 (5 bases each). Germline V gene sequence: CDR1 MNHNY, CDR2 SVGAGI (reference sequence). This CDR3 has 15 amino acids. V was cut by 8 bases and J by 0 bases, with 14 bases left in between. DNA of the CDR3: TGTGCCAGCCTACGGACGGGGCACTCCTACAATGAGCAGTTCTTC. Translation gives CASLRTGHSYNEQFF.